A selection of T cell receptor beta chains follows, all from one sample in a study of blood T cell repertoires in COVID-19. Libraries were prepared by immunoSEQ multiplex PCR; TCRdb keeps only in-frame clonotypes and omits some of them. This table holds about 76,000 clones, 86% found once. The sequenced material came from peripheral blood. The source is a human donor in a cohort sampled during active COVID-19. Each CDR3 is given with its conserved first and last residue. The order of the fields is J gene, V gene, D gene, CDR3 length, clone size, CDR3 DNA, CDR3 protein. The D gene is left open where the match is weak. Part of the rows lack a size; the others show once, few, many or a class for expanded clones.

TRBJ2-7 | TRBV3-1/TRBV3-2 | . | 12 | . | TGTGCCAGCAGCGATGCAAGCGCTCTGCAGTACTTC | CASSDASALQYF
TRBJ1-1 | TRBV3-1/TRBV3-2 | . | 14 | . | TGTGCCAGCAGCCGGAAGGGAAGGGGGACTGAAGCTTTCTTT | CASSRKGRGTEAFF
TRBJ1-1 | TRBV7-9 | TRBD1 | 16 | . | TGTGCCAGCAGCTTAGGGACAGGGGGCCAGGGCACTGAAGCTTTCTTT | CASSLGTGGQGTEAFF
TRBJ2-6 | TRBV7-3 | . | 12 | . | TGTGCCAGCTCTACCGGGGCCAACGTCCTGACTTTC | CASSTGANVLTF
TRBJ1-2 | TRBV19 | . | 13 | once | TGTGCCAGTAGTATAGCGGGACTACCTGGCTACACCTTC | CASSIAGLPGYTF
TRBJ1-2 | TRBV15 | . | 14 | . | TGTGCCACCAGCAGAGGAGCCTTTAACTATGGCTACACCTTC | CATSRGAFNYGYTF
TRBJ2-3 | TRBV18 | . | 20 | . | TGTGCCAGCTCACCAGAGGGTCCTGGAACCTTACTGACTAGCACAGATACGCAGTATTTT | CASSPEGPGTLLTSTDTQYF
TRBJ2-7 | TRBV7-9 | . | 14 | few | TGTGCCAGCAGCTTGGTGGCTCTCTCCTACGAGCAGTACTTC | CASSLVALSYEQYF
TRBJ1-2 | TRBV6-5 | . | 15 | . | TGTGCCAGCGCTCCCATCGGACAAGCTAACTATGGCTACACCTTC | CASAPIGQANYGYTF
TRBJ1-6 | TRBV7-9 | . | 15 | . | TGTGCCAGCAGCAACCGGGACACATATAATTCACCCCTCCACTTT | CASSNRDTYNSPLHF
TRBJ1-2 | TRBV4-3 | TRBD1 | 14 | . | TGCGCCAGCAGCCAAGCGTCGTGGGACAGTGGCTACACCTTC | CASSQASWDSGYTF
TRBJ2-1 | TRBV10-3 | TRBD1 | 19 | . | TGTGCCATCAGTGACATCCCGGGACAGGGGGTAAATCTCTACAATGAGCAGTTCTTC | CAISDIPGQGVNLYNEQFF
TRBJ2-7 | TRBV10-3 | . | 15 | . | TGTGCCATCATGGGACACAGCCTAATCTATTACGAGCAGTACTTC | CAIMGHSLIYYEQYF
TRBJ2-7 | TRBV4-1 | TRBD2 | 14 | . | TGCGCCAGCACCGGGCTAGCGGGAGGCTACGAGCAGTACTTC | CASTGLAGGYEQYF
TRBJ2-1 | TRBV10-3 | . | 13 | few | TGTGCCATCAGTGTCGACCCGGGGAATGAGCAGTTCTTC | CAISVDPGNEQFF
TRBJ2-3 | TRBV7-3 | . | 16 | once | TGTGCCAGCAGCTTAATCAGCGGACGAAGCACAGATACGCAGTATTTT | CASSLISGRSTDTQYF
TRBJ2-7 | TRBV28 | . | 15 | once | TGTGCCAGCAGCCCCCTCGGACAGGGAGGGTACGAGCAGTACTTC | CASSPLGQGGYEQYF
TRBJ1-1 | TRBV7-9 | . | 15 | . | TGTGCCAGCAGCTTCGGGGATACACAGAGGACTGAAGCTTTCTTT | CASSFGDTQRTEAFF
TRBJ2-3 | TRBV7-9 | TRBD2 | 17 | . | TGTGCCAGCGGATGGTCGGGGGGAGAGGGGATGCCAGATACGCAGTATTTT | CASGWSGGEGMPDTQYF
TRBJ1-1 | TRBV6-5 | . | 15 | . | TGTGCCAGCAGTTACGTTCCAGGGTCGAACACTGAAGCTTTCTTT | CASSYVPGSNTEAFF
TRBJ1-2 | TRBV11-1 | . | 14 | . | TGTGCCAGCAGCTTAGGTCCTTCTGACTATGGCTACACCTTC | CASSLGPSDYGYTF
TRBJ2-5 | TRBV7-9 | TRBD2 | 16 | few | TGTGCCAGCAGCTTAGCGGGGGAGGGCCGGCAAGAGACCCAGTACTTC | CASSLAGEGRQETQYF
TRBJ2-7 | TRBV28 | . | 13 | . | TGTGCCAGCAGGTTCCCCAGGGCCGGAGAGCAGTACTTC | CASRFPRAGEQYF
TRBJ1-3 | TRBV19 | . | 14 | . | TGTGCCAGTAGTATTGGCCTCTCTGGAAACACCATATATTTT | CASSIGLSGNTIYF
TRBJ2-7 | TRBV28 | TRBD1 | 16 | . | TGTGCCAGCAGTTTAGGGCTCGGGACAGGAACCTACGAGCAGTACTTC | CASSLGLGTGTYEQYF
TRBJ2-2 | TRBV21-1 | . | 18 | . | TGTGCCAGCAGCAAACAGGAGACAGGGGCGGTCGCCACCGGGGAGCTGTTTTTT | CASSKQETGAVATGELFF
TRBJ2-2 | TRBV30 | . | 14 | . | TGTGCCTGGAGTGCCTCACTGAACACCGGGGAGCTGTTTTTT | CAWSASLNTGELFF
TRBJ1-1 | TRBV28 | . | 15 | . | TGTGCCAGCAGACAACACCGCGGGGGTAGGAGTGAAGCTTTCTTT | CASRQHRGGRSEAFF
TRBJ2-3 | TRBV12-5 | TRBD2 | 13 | . | TGTGCTAGTGTCGGGAGGGGTACAGATACGCAGTATTTT | CASVGRGTDTQYF
TRBJ2-1 | TRBV4-3 | TRBD2 | 16 | . | TGCGCCAGCAGCCAAGATGGGACTAGCGGGGGCGATGAGCAGTTCTTC | CASSQDGTSGGDEQFF
TRBJ2-3 | TRBV27 | . | 14 | . | TGTGCCAGCGCTAACCGGGTATACGGGGATACGCAGTATTTT | CASANRVYGDTQYF
TRBJ2-7 | TRBV7-2 | . | 12 | few | TGTGCCAGCAGCCCGACCAGGGTCGAGCAGTACTTC | CASSPTRVEQYF
TRBJ1-2 | TRBV19 | TRBD1 | 12 | . | TGTGCCAGTAATCACAGGGGGCCAGGCTACACCTTC | CASNHRGPGYTF
TRBJ2-1 | TRBV6-5 | TRBD2 | 15 | . | TGTGCCAGCAGTTCTAGCGGGAGCTCCTACAATGAGCAGTTCTTC | CASSSSGSSYNEQFF
TRBJ2-5 | TRBV6-6 | TRBD1 | 16 | . | TGTGCCAGCAGTACTAGGACAGGAGCCCGCGTAGAGACCCAGTACTTC | CASSTRTGARVETQYF
TRBJ2-7 | TRBV11-1 | TRBD2 | 16 | . | TGTGCCAGCACCTTCAAGAGATCGGGGGGAACCTACGAGCAGTACTTC | CASTFKRSGGTYEQYF
TRBJ2-7 | TRBV14 | . | 16 | . | TGTGCCAGCAGCCAAGATATTTTCAGGCAGTCCTACGAGCAGTACTTC | CASSQDIFRQSYEQYF
TRBJ2-5 | TRBV11-3 | TRBD2 | 13 | . | TGTGCCAGCAGCTTAGCCGCGGGGGGGGCCCAGTACTTC | CASSLAAGGAQYF
TRBJ1-2 | TRBV29-1 | . | 16 | . | TGCAGCGTTGAAGTGGGAGGGGGGACTACTAACTATGGCTACACCTTC | CSVEVGGGTTNYGYTF
TRBJ1-2 | TRBV5-1 | . | 15 | . | TGCGCCAGCAGCCCTTCGCAGCGGGGGGCACATGGCTACACCTTC | CASSPSQRGAHGYTF
TRBJ2-3 | TRBV6-5 | . | 12 | . | TGTGCCAGCAGTCTGGCAGCAGATACGCAGTATTTT | CASSLAADTQYF
TRBJ1-4 | TRBV5-5 | TRBD1 | 15 | . | TGTGCCAGCAGCTTGGAGGGACAGGGCGGTGAAAAACTGTTTTTT | CASSLEGQGGEKLFF
TRBJ1-6 | TRBV24-1 | TRBD1 | 13 | . | TGTGCCACCCGGGACAGTGGGAATTCACCCCTCCACTTT | CATRDSGNSPLHF
TRBJ1-1 | TRBV12-3/TRBV12-4 | . | 11 | . | TGTGCCATTGCAGTGAACACTGAAGCTTTCTTT | CAIAVNTEAFF
TRBJ2-2 | TRBV5-6 | TRBD1 | 19 | medium-sized | TGTGCCAGCAGCCTTGGACAGGGGGCCTATTTCGCGAACACCGGGGAGCTGTTTTTT | CASSLGQGAYFANTGELFF
TRBJ1-1 | TRBV6-5 | . | 13 | . | TGTGCCAGCAGTCAGGGAATGAACACTGAAGCTTTCTTT | CASSQGMNTEAFF
TRBJ2-2 | TRBV6-6 | . | 13 | once | . | CASSSSNTGELFF
TRBJ2-1 | TRBV23-1 | TRBD1 | 18 | . | TGCGCCAGCAGCCTAAGCCCTGAGCGGGACAGGGTGTACAATGAGCAGTTCTTC | CASSLSPERDRVYNEQFF
TRBJ1-3 | TRBV28 | . | 14 | many | TGTGCCAGCAGCCCCGGAGGCTCTGGAAACACCATATATTTT | CASSPGGSGNTIYF
TRBJ1-6 | TRBV5-5 | . | 12 | . | TGTGCCAGCAGCTTGGAAGGGGGGGTCCTCCACTTT | CASSLEGGVLHF
TRBJ1-6 | TRBV11-3 | . | 16 | once | TGTGCCAGCAGCTTAAGGGGAGGAGATTATAATTCACCCCTCCACTTT | CASSLRGGDYNSPLHF
TRBJ2-7 | TRBV28 | TRBD1 | 14 | . | TGTGCCAGCAAGGGGGGACAGGGAAGCGACGAGCAGTACTTC | CASKGGQGSDEQYF
TRBJ2-3 | TRBV4-2 | . | 17 | . | TGTGCCAGCAGCCAACTAGCGTCCTCCCCCCAATTCGATACGCAGTATTTT | CASSQLASSPQFDTQYF
TRBJ1-2 | TRBV5-1 | . | 15 | . | TGCGCCAGCAGCTTGAGTACCGGAGCTAACTATGGCTACACCTTC | CASSLSTGANYGYTF